A single sample gave rise to the 5 T cell receptor beta chains below, sequenced in a study of cytomegalovirus exposure and HLA in healthy donors. The PCR used 60 Vbeta and 13 Jbeta primers. Clones were read by immunoSEQ multiplex PCR, and TCRdb kept only the in-frame ones, dropping some. The sample lists more than 75,000 clones, approximately 69% occurring once. Sample: PBMCs. Receptor source: a man in his forties in good health and CMV-seropositive.

This rearrangement joins TRBV10-3 to TRBJ2-7, with D possibly matching TRBD1 (5 bases). This CDR3 comprises 13 residues. Germline CDR1 is ENHRY and CDR2 is SYGVKD. Between the trimmed V and J ends, which lost 6 bases and 0 bases, there was a span of 9 bases. The CDR3 DNA reads TGTGCCATCAGCGGCCAGGGCTCCTACGAGCAGTACTTC. Its protein product is CAISGQGSYEQYF.

J is TRBJ2-7 and V is TRBV5-5; 10 nucleotides agree with TRBD1. Germline CDR1 and CDR2: SGHKS and YYEKEE (reference sequence). The CDR3 consists of 14 residues. Germline trimming cut 5 bases from V and 4 bases from J; bases unmatched to any gene: 6. DNA for the CDR3: TGTGCCAGCAGACCGGACAGGGGGGCTTACGAGCAGTACTTC. Translation gives CASRPDRGAYEQYF.

The J gene is TRBJ2-2, the V gene TRBV27; a weak D match, TRBD2 (6 bases). This CDR3 region has 15 residues. V was cut by 6 bases and J by 6 bases, with 17 bases left in between. Germline loops: CDR1 MNHEY, CDR2 SMNVEV (reference sequence). The DNA for the CDR3 is TGTGCCAGCAGACCCCACGGGAGAGAGTCCGGGGAGCTGTTTTTT. It specifies CASRPHGRESGELFF.

The chain employs TRBV13 and TRBJ2-3, with TRBD2 matching over 8 bases. J gave up 2 bases and V 5 bases, and 6 bases lay outside the gene matches. The CDR3 runs 15 residues. Germline V lookup: CDR1 PRHDT, CDR2 FYEKMQ (reference sequence). The CDR3 nucleotides read TGTGCCAGCAGCCCGGGGGGGCGACTCACAGATACGCAGTATTTT. Residues: CASSPGGRLTDTQYF.

This chain joins TRBV30 and TRBJ2-3; the match to TRBD2 covers 8 bases. V was clipped by 7 bases and J by 1 base; unmatched bases: 4. The CDR3 runs 13 residues. Germline-derived CDR1 and CDR2 are GTSNPN and SVGIG (reference sequence). This chain's CDR3 is CALPGGGTDTQYF. The CDR3 region has the DNA TGTGCCTTACCGGGAGGGGGCACAGATACGCAGTATTTT.